This entry describes one T cell receptor (beta chain). It has no known antigen specificity. Base qualities are not recorded, but no much larger clone differs from it by a single base. The data are from a study of T cell therapy after organ transplantation (dated by TCRdb to the late 2010s). About the study as a whole: Therapy products were autologous CMV-specific T cells expanded in vitro for 2 to 3 weeks with a peptide pool of 30 HLA class I and II CMV epitopes. Up to 6 T cell doses were administered to patients every 2 weeks, and patients were monitored for approximately 30 weeks after therapy was completed. Of the roughly ten patients, eight were classified as clinical responders and two as nonresponders. The median number of CMV-specific T cells given to patients was 1.92 x 10^8, delivered over 2 to 6 intravenous infusions. Long-term post-therapy blood samples were obtained 20 to 29 weeks after therapy was completed. This study was a follow-up analysis of the TRBV repertoire from an open-label phase I trial that tested autologous CMV-specific adoptive T cell therapy in people who had received solid-organ transplants. Long-term post-therapy samples were available for only about 75% of the 10 patients. Broader findings and caveats from the paper: Fold change in CD8 clonality after therapy inversely correlated with pretherapy clonality, suggesting less biased repertoires were more receptive to remodeling. Assessment of confounders such as concurrent antirejection and antiviral medications was prevented by the small cohort. Nonresponders showed marked pretherapy clonal expansions with minimal repertoire change after therapy. Reconstitution after therapy appeared to include not only transferred clonotypes but also endogenous clonotypes that had not been detected in the therapy products. The small number of expansions detected in nonresponders may be due to reduced sample coverage caused by poor CD8+ T cell yield.

TRB CDR3 regions were amplified from genomic DNA with the immunoSEQ two-step, bias-controlled multiplex PCR assay. Sequencing of CDR3 libraries was carried out on an Illumina NextSeq 500. For the original study's pipeline: Initial alignment and bioinformatics, including bias normalization against synthetic CDR3 analogs, were performed with the immunoSEQ Analyzer platform. Annotation of V, D and J genes was based on the definitions in the IMGT database. For further TRBV analyses, VDJtools version 1.1.10 and the R package tcR version 2.2.1.11 were used with default settings. GLIPH analysis was done using default settings in version 1.0. Significant clonotype frequency changes were tested by 2-sided binomial test with Benjamini-Hochberg correction (alpha = 0.01) in CDR3 sequences with at least 5 reads. This is the immuneACCESS table as TCRdb keeps it, with only in-frame sequences that have V and J called. A part of the clones is gone; compared with another copy, unresolved V genes explain less than half, and the rest is unexplained. V and J calls plus clone size are reproduced from that table; the DNA served to infer D and trimming. In this sample the table shows about 20,000 clones, around 84% of which occur a single time. The top ten clonotypes cover around a third of the sample.

Interpreted using the paper, the time point label stands for: 20-29 weeks after completion of therapy. The patients had received solid-organ transplants and had cytomegalovirus that was drug-resistant/recurrent. Ten trial participants were selected for repertoire analysis based on availability of post-therapy peripheral blood mononuclear cells. Viable CD3+CD8+CD4- lymphocytes were isolated from PBMCs by sorting on a BD FACSAria III. The Qiagen DNeasy Kit was used to extract genomic DNA from the sorted cells. The CDR1 and CDR2 encoded by the germline V gene (reference sequence) are SEHNR and FQNEAQ. Spanning cysteine to phenylalanine, the CDR3 consists of 14 amino acids. Just the 42-base CDR3 DNA is kept, in frame starting at base 1. V was cut back by 0 bases and J by 2 bases, leaving a gap of 8 bases between them.

The source is a human patient who had received a solid organ transplant and had CMV disease. Because of the transplant, the T cells may be the graft donor's rather than the patient's own. This chain joins TRBV7-9 to TRBJ2-7, with no D gene named confidently. The sample here was CD8+ T cells from blood, taken after autologous CMV-specific T cell therapy. For the CDR3, the sequence is CASSLARTPYEQYF. The DNA sequence is as follows: TGTGCCAGCAGCTTAGCCCGCACCCCCTACGAGCAGTACTTC.